The 2 T cell receptor beta chains reported below all come from one sample, sequenced in a study of cytomegalovirus exposure and HLA in healthy donors. TCRdb's table, derived via immunoSEQ multiplex PCR, lists solely in-frame clones and lacks some. The sample holds more than 250,000 clones, around 90% seen once. The sample taken for sequencing was PBMCs. These receptors all come from a woman aged 25 to 39 in good health and CMV-seropositive.

The chain has TRBV28 and TRBJ2-1; no reliable D call. The CDR3 is 16 residues long. In germline, CDR1 is MDHEN, CDR2 SYDVKM. Trimming shortened V by 1 base and J by 0 bases, and 10 bases separated the two germline ends. The CDR3 coding sequence is TGTGCCAGCAGTTTATCATCCGCCAGCTCCTACAATGAGCAGTTCTTC. This translates into CASSLSSASSYNEQFF.

J is TRBJ1-2 and V is TRBV15; the D is unclear. This CDR3 contains 12 residues. The V end was cut by 0 bases, the J end by 7 bases, with 6 bases between. The germline gives CDR1 LNHNV, CDR2 YYDKDF (reference sequence). The CDR3 DNA reads TGTGCCACCAGCAGAGATGCGAGTGGCTACACCTTC. This gives the protein CATSRDASGYTF.